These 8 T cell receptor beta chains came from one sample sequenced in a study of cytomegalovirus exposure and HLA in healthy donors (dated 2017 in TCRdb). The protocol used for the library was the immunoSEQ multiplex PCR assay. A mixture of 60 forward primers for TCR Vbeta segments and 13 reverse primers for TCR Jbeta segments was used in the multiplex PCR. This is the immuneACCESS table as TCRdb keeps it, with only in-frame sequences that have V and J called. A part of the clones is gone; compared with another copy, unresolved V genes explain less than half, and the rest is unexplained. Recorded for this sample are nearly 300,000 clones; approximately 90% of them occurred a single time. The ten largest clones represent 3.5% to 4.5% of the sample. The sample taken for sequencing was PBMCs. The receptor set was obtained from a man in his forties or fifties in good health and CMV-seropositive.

CDR3: CASSPLTSGRLYEQYF. Written as DNA, the CDR3 is TGTGCCAGCAGCCCCCTAACTAGCGGGAGGTTGTACGAGCAGTACTTC. The chain employs TRBV11-2 and TRBJ2-7, with TRBD2 identical over 12 bases. The length of the CDR3 is 16 residues. V was clipped by 5 bases and J by 4 bases; unmatched bases: 9. CDR1 and CDR2 (germline): SGHAT, FQNNGV.

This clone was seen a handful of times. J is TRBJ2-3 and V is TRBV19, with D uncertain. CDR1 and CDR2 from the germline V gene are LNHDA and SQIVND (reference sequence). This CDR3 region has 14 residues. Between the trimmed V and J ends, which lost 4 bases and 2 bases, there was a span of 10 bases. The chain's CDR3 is CASSSERLTDTQYF. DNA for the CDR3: TGTGCCAGTAGTAGTGAGAGGCTCACAGATACGCAGTATTTT.

The CDR3 spells CASSIAGTDTYEQYF. The CDR3 DNA is TGTGCCAGTAGTATAGCTGGGACAGACACCTACGAGCAGTACTTC. This chain uses TRBV19 with TRBJ2-7, with 7 bases identical to TRBD1. Germline V gene data show CDR1 as LNHDA and CDR2 as SQIVND (reference sequence). The CDR3 is 15 residues long. Trimming cost V 1 base and J 2 bases; bases outside gene matches: 5.

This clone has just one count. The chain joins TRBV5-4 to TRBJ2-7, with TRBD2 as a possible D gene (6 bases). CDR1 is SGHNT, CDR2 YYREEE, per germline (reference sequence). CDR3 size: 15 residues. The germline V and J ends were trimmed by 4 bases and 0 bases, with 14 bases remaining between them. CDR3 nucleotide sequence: TGTGCCAGCAGCAAGGACGGAGGGAGCTCCTACGAGCAGTACTTC. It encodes CASSKDGGSSYEQYF.

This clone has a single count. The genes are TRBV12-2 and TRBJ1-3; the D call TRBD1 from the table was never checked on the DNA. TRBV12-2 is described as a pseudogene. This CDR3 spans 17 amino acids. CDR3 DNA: TGTGCAAGTCGCCGTAAGGGACAGACCGACTCTGGAAACACCATATATTTT. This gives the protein CASRRKGQTDSGNTIYF.

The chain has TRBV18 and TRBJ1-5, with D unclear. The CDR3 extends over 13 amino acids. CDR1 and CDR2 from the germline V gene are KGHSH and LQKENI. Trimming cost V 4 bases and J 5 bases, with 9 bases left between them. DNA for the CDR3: TGTGCCAGCTCACGACTTGATGATCAGCCCCAGCATTTT. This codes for CASSRLDDQPQHF.

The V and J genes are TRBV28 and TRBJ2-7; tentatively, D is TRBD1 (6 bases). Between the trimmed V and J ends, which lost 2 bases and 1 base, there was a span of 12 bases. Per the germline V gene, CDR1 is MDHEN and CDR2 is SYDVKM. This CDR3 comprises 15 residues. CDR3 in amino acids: CASSLRGTVSYEQYF. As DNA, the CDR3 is TGTGCCAGCAGTTTAAGGGGGACGGTATCCTACGAGCAGTACTTC.

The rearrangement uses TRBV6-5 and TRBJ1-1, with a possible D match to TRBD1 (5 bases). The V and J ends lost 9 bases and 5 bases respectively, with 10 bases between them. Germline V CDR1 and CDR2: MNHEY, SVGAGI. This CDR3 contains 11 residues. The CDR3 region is CASQGGTEAFF. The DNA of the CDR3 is TGTGCCAGTCAGGGTGGAACTGAAGCTTTCTTT.